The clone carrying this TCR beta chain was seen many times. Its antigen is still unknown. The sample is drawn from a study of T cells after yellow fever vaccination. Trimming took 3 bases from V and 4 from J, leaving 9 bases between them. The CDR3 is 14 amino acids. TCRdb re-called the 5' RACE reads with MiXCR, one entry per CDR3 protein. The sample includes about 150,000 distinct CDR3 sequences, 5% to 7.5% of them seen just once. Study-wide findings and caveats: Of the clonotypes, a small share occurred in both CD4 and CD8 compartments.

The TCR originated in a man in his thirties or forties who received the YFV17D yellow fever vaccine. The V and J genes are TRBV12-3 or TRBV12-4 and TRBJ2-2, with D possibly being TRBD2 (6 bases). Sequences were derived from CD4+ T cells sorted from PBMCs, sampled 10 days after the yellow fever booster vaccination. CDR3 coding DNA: TGTGCCAGCAGTTTGGGGGGACCCACCGGGGAGCTGTTTTTT. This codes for CASSLGGPTGELFF.